These 27 T cell receptor beta chains share one sample of origin, sequenced in a study of blood T cell repertoires in COVID-19. Sequencing used immunoSEQ multiplex PCR; TCRdb keeps in-frame clones, though not all of them. The data show about 250,000 clones, about nine tenths seen once. The sequencing sample was made of PBMCs or T cells enriched from blood (not recorded which). Receptors originate from a man between 35 and 55 years old who had recovered from COVID-19.

The count of this clone is one. CDR3 amino acids: CAWSVKGVGTQYF. The CDR3 coding sequence is TGTGCCTGGAGTGTTAAAGGGGTGGGGACCCAGTACTTC. The chain employs TRBV30 and TRBJ2-5, with D perhaps matching TRBD1 (5 bases). Trimming pared 0 bases from V and 7 bases from J, leaving 12 bases between. Germline assignment: CDR1 GTSNPN and CDR2 SVGIG (reference sequence). The CDR3 has 13 amino acids. The whole variable domain, remainder taken from reference TRBV30 and TRBJ2-5, is SQTIHQWPATLVQPVGSPLSLECTVEGTSNPNLYWYRQAAGRGLQLLFYSVGIGQISSEVPQNLSASRPQDRQFILSSKKLLLSDSGFYLCAWSVKGVGTQYFGPGTRLLVL.

The gene calls are TRBV7-9 and TRBJ2-1, with 9 bases aligning to TRBD1. Trimming took 1 base from V and 3 from J; bases not matched to a gene: 10. Germline V lookup: CDR1 SEHNR, CDR2 FQNEAQ (reference sequence). The CDR3 runs to 18 residues. The CDR3 DNA reads as TGTGCCAGCAGCTTAGGTGTATTGGGACAGGGTCTCTACAATGAGCAGTTCTTC. Residues: CASSLGVLGQGLYNEQFF.

The DNA of the CDR3 is TGTGCCAGCAGTTACTCGCCCCAGGCGGCCAAAAACATTCAGTACTTC. This translates into CASSYSPQAAKNIQYF. The chain has TRBV6-2 or TRBV6-3 and TRBJ2-4; D gene unclear. Trimming pared 0 bases from V and 1 base from J, leaving 10 bases between. CDR1 and CDR2 (germline): MNHEY, SVGEGT. The CDR3 is 16 residues long.

The CDR3 sequence is CASSFDSLLSSGANVLTF. For the CDR3, the DNA is TGTGCCAGCAGCTTCGACAGTCTACTGTCCTCTGGGGCCAACGTCCTGACTTTC. V gene TRBV9 combines with J gene TRBJ2-6, with a tentative D call TRBD1 (5 bases). The CDR3 is made up of 18 amino acids. Germline V gene data show CDR1 as SGDLS and CDR2 as YYNGEE. V lost 4 bases, J lost 0 bases, and 17 bases lay in between.

In DNA, the CDR3 is TGTGCCAGCAGCTCTACTGCGGGACCTTCCTACGAGCAGTACTTC. Protein product: CASSSTAGPSYEQYF. The chain recombines TRBV7-9 with TRBJ2-7; D might be TRBD2 (6 bases). Germline CDR1 is SEHNR and CDR2 is FQNEAQ (reference sequence). V was pared by 4 bases and J by 1 base, with 14 bases between. The CDR3 is made up of 15 amino acids.

The V gene is TRBV3-1 (or the pseudogene TRBV3-2), the J gene TRBJ2-2; D perhaps matches TRBD1 (6 bases). V dropped 2 bases and J dropped 4 bases, with 8 bases sitting between them. The CDR3 is made up of 14 amino acids. Germline CDR1 reads LGHDT; CDR2 reads YNNKEL (reference sequence). This CDR3 reads CASSQTGTTGELFF. The CDR3 coding sequence is TGTGCCAGCAGCCAAACAGGGACCACCGGGGAGCTGTTTTTT.

The chain recombines TRBV5-1 with TRBJ2-6; 7 bases are shared with TRBD2. Germline V gene lookup returns CDR1 SGHRS and CDR2 YFSETQ. The CDR3 loop spans 16 amino acids. V gave up 6 bases and J gave up 1 base; unmatched junction bases: 7. In nucleotides, the CDR3 is TGCGCCAGCAACTCGCACGGGAGGTCTGGGGCCAACGTCCTGACTTTC. This sequence encodes CASNSHGRSGANVLTF.

V gene TRBV6-1 combines with J gene TRBJ2-5; weak D call: TRBD1 (6 bases). This CDR3 has 15 residues. V lost 3 bases, J lost 1 base, and 12 bases lay in between. Germline lookup yields CDR1 MNHNS and CDR2 SASEGT. CDR3 DNA: TGTGCCAGCAGTGACCCAGGACAGATCCAAGAGACCCAGTACTTC. Protein sequence: CASSDPGQIQETQYF.

The rearrangement links TRBV6-6 to TRBJ1-2; D not certain. This CDR3 comprises 14 residues. Trimming removed 6 bases from V and 6 bases from J, with 17 bases in between. Germline CDR1 is MNHNY and CDR2 is SVGAGI (reference sequence). CDR3 sequence reads: CASSNGDMDHGYTF. The DNA of the CDR3 is TGTGCCAGCAGCAACGGCGACATGGATCATGGCTACACCTTC.

The chain joins TRBV2 to TRBJ2-7; TRBD1 might be the D (5 bases). Germline CDR1 SNHLY, CDR2 FYNNEI. V was clipped by 2 bases and J by 1 base, with 9 bases between them. This CDR3 has 14 amino acids. CDR3 protein: CASSEKAGSYEQYF. In DNA form, the CDR3 reads TGTGCCAGCAGTGAAAAGGCAGGGTCCTACGAGCAGTACTTC. Full variable domain (missing parts from reference TRBV2 and TRBJ2-7): EPEVTQTPSHQVTQMGQEVILRCVPISNHLYFYWYRQILGQKVEFLVSFYNNEISEKSEIFDDQFSVERPDGSNFTLKIRSTKLEDSAMYFCASSEKAGSYEQYFGPGTRLTVT.

This chain uses TRBV6-5 with TRBJ1-4; the match to TRBD1 covers 7 bases. Trimming cost V 6 bases and J 8 bases; bases outside gene matches: 6. Germline V CDR1 and CDR2: MNHEY, SVGAGI. The CDR3 sequence is 13 residues long. The chain's CDR3 is CASRPWGQEKLFF. The CDR3 DNA is TGTGCCAGCAGACCTTGGGGACAGGAAAAACTGTTTTTT.

This chain uses TRBV27 with TRBJ1-1, with 7 nucleotides matching TRBD1. CDR3 size: 15 residues. Losses at the gene ends were 4 bases for V and 3 bases for J; bases not matched to a gene: 8. Germline-derived CDR1 and CDR2 are MNHEY and SMNVEV (reference sequence). The CDR3 nucleotides are TGTGCCAGCAGTTCGAGACAGGGATCACACACTGAAGCTTTCTTT. Protein sequence: CASSSRQGSHTEAFF.

There are a few counts of this clone. The same CDR3 is also encoded by other DNA sequences in this sample. V gene TRBV7-2 combines with J gene TRBJ2-1, with a weak D call TRBD2 (5 bases). Trimming cost V 1 base and J 3 bases, with 10 bases left between them. The CDR3 sequence is 15 residues long. Per germline, CDR1 SGHTA and CDR2 FQGNSA. CDR3 DNA: TGTGCCAGCAGCTTAGAGGCTAGCAGCTACAATGAGCAGTTCTTC. It translates to CASSLEASSYNEQFF.

The J gene is TRBJ1-4, the V gene TRBV19; 7 nucleotides align to TRBD1. The trim removed 7 bases at V and 4 bases at J, leaving 9 bases unmatched. This CDR3 spans 15 amino acids. Germline V gene lookup returns CDR1 LNHDA and CDR2 SQIVND (reference sequence). Here the CDR3 reads CASTQFDRVNEKLFF. DNA of the CDR3: TGTGCCAGTACCCAATTTGACAGGGTTAATGAAAAACTGTTTTTT.

This clone occurred a few times. This sequence joins TRBV6-5 and TRBJ2-3; TRBD1 aligns across 7 bases. The V and J ends lost 7 bases and 3 bases, in that order; junction bases with no gene match: 7. Germline V gene data show CDR1 as MNHEY and CDR2 as SVGAGI. The CDR3 is 14 residues long. The CDR3 nucleotides are TGTGCCAGCAAAACAGGGGCGGAGACAGATACGCAGTATTTT. Its protein product is CASKTGAETDTQYF.

V gene TRBV29-1 combines with J gene TRBJ1-1; TRBD1 might be the D (6 bases). The CDR3 spans 14 residues. CDR1 is SQVTM and CDR2 is ANQGSEA in the germline V gene. Trimming removed 6 bases from V and 2 bases from J, with 16 bases in between. In nucleotides, the CDR3 is TGCAGCGTGCTGTCAGGGGCCTCAAACACTGAAGCTTTCTTT. Encoded protein: CSVLSGASNTEAFF.

This clone occurred once. The J gene is TRBJ2-5, the V gene TRBV27, with D perhaps matching TRBD1 (5 bases). The CDR3 runs 14 residues. V gave up 2 bases and J gave up 4 bases, with 11 bases separating them. The germline gives CDR1 MNHEY, CDR2 SMNVEV (reference sequence). CDR3 sequence reads: CASSLVGAGETQYF. The CDR3 nucleotides are TGTGCCAGCAGTTTAGTAGGGGCCGGAGAGACCCAGTACTTC.

The chain combines TRBV5-5 with TRBJ2-1, with 10 nucleotides matching TRBD2. There are 18 residues in the CDR3. Unmatched junction bases numbered 10, after V lost 3 bases and J lost 1 base. Looked up from germline, CDR1 is SGHKS and CDR2 is YYEKEE (reference sequence). The CDR3 sequence is CASSSRGLAGDSYNEQFF. Written as DNA, the CDR3 is TGTGCCAGCAGCTCTAGGGGGCTAGCGGGGGATTCCTACAATGAGCAGTTCTTC.

The chain recombines TRBV28 with TRBJ2-4; weak D call: TRBD1 (5 bases). The V and J ends lost 7 bases and 2 bases respectively, with 15 bases between them. Germline V gene lookup returns CDR1 MDHEN and CDR2 SYDVKM. The CDR3 totals 15 residues. The CDR3 coding sequence is TGTGCCAGCACTCCCCTAGGGGATTCCAAAAACATTCAGTACTTC. This sequence encodes CASTPLGDSKNIQYF.

The V and J genes are TRBV7-2 and TRBJ2-1; 10 bases align to TRBD2. The CDR3 contains 19 residues. J was trimmed by 0 bases and V by 4 bases; bases with no gene match: 12. CDR1 SGHTA and CDR2 FQGNSA come from the germline V gene. DNA for the CDR3: TGTGCCAGCAGCTGGGCGGGAGCGGGGGGGCTCGGCTCCTACAATGAGCAGTTCTTC. Amino acids: CASSWAGAGGLGSYNEQFF.

The CDR3 spells CASSPGQGESPLHF. DNA for the CDR3: TGTGCCAGTAGTCCCGGACAGGGGGAATCACCCCTCCACTTT. The rearrangement joins TRBV19 to TRBJ1-6, with 10 bases identical to TRBD1. The germline CDR1 and CDR2 sequences are LNHDA and SQIVND (reference sequence). V shed 5 bases and J 10 bases; nucleotides not matched to a gene: 5. The CDR3 runs to 14 residues.

The V call is TRBV2, the J call TRBJ2-3; 15 bases line up with TRBD2. CDR3 length equals 16 residues. With 5 bases clipped from V and 4 bases from J, the junction kept 4 bases outside the gene matches. The germline CDR1 and CDR2 sequences are SNHLY and FYNNEI. The CDR3 is CASSKGLAGGPDTQYF. The CDR3 nucleotides read TGTGCCAGCAGTAAAGGACTAGCGGGAGGGCCAGATACGCAGTATTTT.

The chain combines TRBV7-2 with TRBJ1-2, with D possibly being TRBD1 (5 bases). This CDR3 comprises 13 residues. The germline V and J ends were trimmed by 3 bases and 2 bases, with 7 bases remaining between them. CDR1 is SGHTA and CDR2 is FQGNSA in the germline V gene. The CDR3 loop reads CASSLGLNYGYTF. In DNA, the CDR3 is TGTGCCAGCAGCTTGGGGCTGAACTATGGCTACACCTTC.

This rearrangement joins TRBV27 to TRBJ2-2, with unresolved D. V lost 3 bases and J 1 base, leaving 3 bases between the germline ends. The germline gives CDR1 MNHEY, CDR2 SMNVEV (reference sequence). The CDR3 has 13 amino acids. The CDR3 loop is CASSFRNTGELFF. CDR3 bases: TGTGCCAGCAGTTTTCGGAACACCGGGGAGCTGTTTTTT.

The J gene is TRBJ2-2, the V gene TRBV19; D may be TRBD2 (5 bases). The germline V gene encodes CDR1 LNHDA and CDR2 SQIVND (reference sequence). This CDR3 contains 19 residues. The V end lost 1 base, the J end lost 0 bases, and 18 bases lay between the germline ends. The CDR3 sequence: CASSIGAGGPFANTGELFF. The CDR3 coding sequence is TGTGCCAGTAGTATAGGGGCGGGCGGGCCGTTCGCGAACACCGGGGAGCTGTTTTTT.

V gene TRBV28 combines with J gene TRBJ2-5; TRBD1 agrees at 8 bases. After removal of 6 bases from V and 3 bases from J, the junction contained 6 bases not matched to a gene. The germline CDR1 and CDR2 sequences are MDHEN and SYDVKM. The CDR3 runs 14 residues. The CDR3 protein is CASRGGQGEETQYF. CDR3 sequence (DNA): TGTGCCAGCAGGGGAGGACAGGGCGAAGAGACCCAGTACTTC.

The V gene is TRBV27, the J gene TRBJ2-7; tentative D call: TRBD1 (6 bases). In germline, CDR1 is MNHEY, CDR2 SMNVEV (reference sequence). The CDR3 runs 12 residues. V lost 5 bases to trimming and J lost 4 bases, with 9 bases between them. CDR3 nucleotides: TGTGCCAGCAGTGAACAGGGATACGAGCAGTACTTC. This encodes CASSEQGYEQYF.